These T cell receptor beta chains were read from a single sample in a study of response to subunit inactivated influenza vaccine. A single record per CDR3 protein comes from TCRdb applying MiXCR to the RT-PCR reads. Of 500,000 to 550,000 distinct CDR3 sequences in the sample, roughly 8.2% were seen once. The sequences come from PBMCs from blood, collected around 25 months after vaccination. The source is a man between 50 and 75 years old who received an inactivated influenza vaccine. The CDR3 runs from the conserved cysteine through the conserved F or W. D genes are given only for firm matches. Some rows mark clone size as missing; the rest say once, few, many or name a class of expanded clone.

v_gene	d_gene	abundance	j_gene	CDR3nt	CDR3aa
TRBV27	TRBD2	many	TRBJ2-1	TGTGCCAGCAGTTTAGCGGGAGCGGCGTTGTGGGGCTCCTACAATGAGCAGTTCTTC	CASSLAGAALWGSYNEQFF
TRBV20-1	-	-	TRBJ2-1	TGCAGTGCTAGAGAGGGAGTCTACAATGAGCAGTTCTTC	CSAREGVYNEQFF
TRBV27	-	-	TRBJ2-7	TGTGCCAGCAGTTTATCTTTCAGGACGCATGGGTACGAGCAGTACTTC	CASSLSFRTHGYEQYF
TRBV6-1	TRBD1	few	TRBJ1-1	TGTGCCAGCACCCGACAGGGCCAAGATAACACTGAAGCTTTCTTT	CASTRQGQDNTEAFF
TRBV11-2	-	many	TRBJ2-5	TGTGCCAGCAGCTCCCTGCGGGGGCCACGGCGGGAGACCCAGTACTTC	CASSSLRGPRRETQYF
TRBV7-2	TRBD1	-	TRBJ2-1	TGTGCCAGCAGCCGGACAGGCCTAAGGTCCAATGAGCAGTTCTTC	CASSRTGLRSNEQFF
TRBV3-1	-	few	TRBJ2-1	TGTGCCAGCAGCCAAGTGTCGCGGGGCGGGGAGCAGTTCTTC	CASSQVSRGGEQFF
TRBV29-1	TRBD1	many	TRBJ1-2	TGCAGCGTTGAAGATCGGCGACAGGGCTATGGCTACACCTTC	CSVEDRRQGYGYTF
TRBV5-1	-	many	TRBJ1-4	TGCGCCAGCAGCAAGGGACGGGCAACTAATGAAAAACTGTTTTTT	CASSKGRATNEKLFF
TRBV28	-	many	TRBJ2-4	TGTGCCAGCAGTTTGGTGCAGGGGGCCAAAAACATTCAGTACTTC	CASSLVQGAKNIQYF
TRBV15	TRBD2	-	TRBJ2-7	TGTGCCACCAAGGCTAGCGGGACCTACGAGCAGTACTTC	CATKASGTYEQYF
TRBV20-1	TRBD1	-	TRBJ1-6	TGCTGTGCTAGGGCTCCGGGACAGGGTAGAGATTCACCCCTCCACTTT	CCARAPGQGRDSPLHF
TRBV7-9	-	few	TRBJ1-6	TGTGCCAGCAGCCTGGGGGACAAGCATAATTCACCCCTCCACTTT	CASSLGDKHNSPLHF
TRBV12-3/TRBV12-4	-	-	TRBJ2-5	TGTGCCAGCAGTTTACAAAGGAGGGAAGAGACCCAGTACTTC	CASSLQRREETQYF
TRBV20-1	-	-	TRBJ2-1	TGCAGTGCTAGGGGCTTAAGCGGTGCCTCCTACAATGAGCAGTTCTTC	CSARGLSGASYNEQFF
TRBV12-3/TRBV12-4	-	few	TRBJ2-2	TGTGCCAGCAGTTTTTCGAGCTCGGGGGAGCTGTTTTTT	CASSFSSSGELFF
TRBV6-6	-	-	TRBJ2-1	TGTGCCAGCAGTTCTTGGGGTTCGGTGGATGAGTTCTTC	CASSSWGSVDEFF
TRBV29-1	TRBD2	many	TRBJ2-3	TGCAGCTTTTCTAGCGGGAGGGTCGGGGATACGCAGTATTTT	CSFSSGRVGDTQYF
TRBV11-2	TRBD1	-	TRBJ2-7	TGTGCCAGCAGCTTAGCGGGGACAGTCAGCGAGCAGTACTTC	CASSLAGTVSEQYF
TRBV20-1	-	few	TRBJ2-3	TGCAGTACTCTCTTACGGGGGAGCACAGATACGCAGTATTTT	CSTLLRGSTDTQYF
TRBV12-3/TRBV12-4	-	-	TRBJ2-3	TGTGCCAGCAGTTTTAGTGGGAGCAGATCCACAGATACGCAGTATTTT	CASSFSGSRSTDTQYF
TRBV5-1	-	few	TRBJ2-3	TGCGCCAGCAGCGTGGAGGCCCAGCGGCAGTATTTT	CASSVEAQRQYF